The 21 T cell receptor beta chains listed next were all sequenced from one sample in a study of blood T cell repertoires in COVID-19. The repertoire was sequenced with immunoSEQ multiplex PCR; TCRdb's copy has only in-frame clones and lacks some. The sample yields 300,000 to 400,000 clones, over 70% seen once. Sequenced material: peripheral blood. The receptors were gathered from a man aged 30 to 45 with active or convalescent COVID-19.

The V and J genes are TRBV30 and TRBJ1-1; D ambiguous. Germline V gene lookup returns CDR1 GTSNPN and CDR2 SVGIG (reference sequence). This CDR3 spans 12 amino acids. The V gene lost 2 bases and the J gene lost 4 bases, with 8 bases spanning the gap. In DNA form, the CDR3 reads TGTGCCTGGAGTACTAGACTCACTGAAGCTTTCTTT. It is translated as CAWSTRLTEAFF.

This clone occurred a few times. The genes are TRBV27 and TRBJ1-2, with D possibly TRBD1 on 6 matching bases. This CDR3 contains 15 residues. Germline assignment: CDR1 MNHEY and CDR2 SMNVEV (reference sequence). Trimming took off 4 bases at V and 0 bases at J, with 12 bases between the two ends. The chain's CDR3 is CASSSRQEANYGYTF. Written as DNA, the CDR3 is TGTGCCAGCAGTTCCCGACAGGAAGCTAACTATGGCTACACCTTC.

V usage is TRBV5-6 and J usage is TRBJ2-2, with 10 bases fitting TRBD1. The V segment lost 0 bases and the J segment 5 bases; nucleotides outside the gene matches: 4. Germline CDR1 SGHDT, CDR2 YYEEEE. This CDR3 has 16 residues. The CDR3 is CASSLAWTGGTGELFF. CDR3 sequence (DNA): TGTGCCAGCAGCTTGGCGTGGACAGGGGGTACCGGGGAGCTGTTTTTT.

CDR3 sequence (DNA): TGTGCCAGCAGCCCATACAGGGCTACTAACACTGAAGCTTTCTTT. It translates to CASSPYRATNTEAFF. V is TRBV7-9 and J is TRBJ1-1; D possibly corresponds to TRBD1 (6 bases). The CDR3 extends over 15 amino acids. The V end lost 5 bases, the J end lost 2 bases, and 15 bases lay between the germline ends. The germline V gene encodes CDR1 SEHNR and CDR2 FQNEAQ (reference sequence).

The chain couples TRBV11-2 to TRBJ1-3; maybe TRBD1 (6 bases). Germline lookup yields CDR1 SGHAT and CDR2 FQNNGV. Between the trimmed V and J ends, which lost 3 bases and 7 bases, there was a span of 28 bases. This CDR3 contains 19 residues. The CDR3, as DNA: TGTGCCAGCAGCTTGTATCACCGACAGGCCCAAGACATAGGCAACACCATATATTTT. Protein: CASSLYHRQAQDIGNTIYF.

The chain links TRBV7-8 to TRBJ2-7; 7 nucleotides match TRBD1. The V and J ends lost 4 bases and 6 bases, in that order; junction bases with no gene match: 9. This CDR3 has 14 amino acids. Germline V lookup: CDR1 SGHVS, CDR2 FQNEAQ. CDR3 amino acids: CASSSLQGWAEQYF. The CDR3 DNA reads TGTGCCAGCAGCTCCCTACAGGGGTGGGCCGAGCAGTACTTC.

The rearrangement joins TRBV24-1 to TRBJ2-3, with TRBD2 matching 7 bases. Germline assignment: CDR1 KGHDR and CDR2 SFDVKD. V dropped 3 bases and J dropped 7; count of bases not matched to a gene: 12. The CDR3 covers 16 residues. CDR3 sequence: CATSDLSGRGGHTQYF. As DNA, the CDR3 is TGTGCCACCAGTGATCTTAGCGGGCGAGGCGGTCATACGCAGTATTTT.

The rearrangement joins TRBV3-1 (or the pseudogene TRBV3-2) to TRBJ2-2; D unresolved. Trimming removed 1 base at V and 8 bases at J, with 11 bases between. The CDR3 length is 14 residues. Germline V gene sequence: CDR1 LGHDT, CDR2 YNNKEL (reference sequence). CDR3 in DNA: TGTGCCAGCAGCCAAGGACTCTCCACTGGGGAGCTGTTTTTT. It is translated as CASSQGLSTGELFF.

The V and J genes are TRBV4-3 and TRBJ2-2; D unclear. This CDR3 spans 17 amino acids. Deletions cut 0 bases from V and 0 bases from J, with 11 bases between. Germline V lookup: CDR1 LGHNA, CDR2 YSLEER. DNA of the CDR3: TGCGCCAGCAGCCAAGATCACCCGTTAGCGAACACCGGGGAGCTGTTTTTT. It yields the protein CASSQDHPLANTGELFF.

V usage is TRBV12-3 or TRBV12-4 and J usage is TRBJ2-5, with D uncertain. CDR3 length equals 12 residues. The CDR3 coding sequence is TGTGGGTCCGGCCCCCAGAGGGAGACCCAGTACTTC. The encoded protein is CGSGPQRETQYF.

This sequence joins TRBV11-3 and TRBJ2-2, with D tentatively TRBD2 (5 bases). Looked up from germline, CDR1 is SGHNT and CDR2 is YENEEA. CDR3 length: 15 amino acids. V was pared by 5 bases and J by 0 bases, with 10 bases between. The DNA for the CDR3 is TGTGCCAGCAGCCCTACGGGGTCGAACACCGGGGAGCTGTTTTTT. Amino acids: CASSPTGSNTGELFF.

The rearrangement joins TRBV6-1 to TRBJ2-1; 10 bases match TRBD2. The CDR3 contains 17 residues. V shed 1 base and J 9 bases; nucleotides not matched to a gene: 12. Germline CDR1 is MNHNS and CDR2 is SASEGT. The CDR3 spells CASSEGLGLAGVGEQFF. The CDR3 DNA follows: TGTGCCAGCAGTGAAGGTCTCGGGCTAGCGGGAGTCGGTGAGCAGTTCTTC.

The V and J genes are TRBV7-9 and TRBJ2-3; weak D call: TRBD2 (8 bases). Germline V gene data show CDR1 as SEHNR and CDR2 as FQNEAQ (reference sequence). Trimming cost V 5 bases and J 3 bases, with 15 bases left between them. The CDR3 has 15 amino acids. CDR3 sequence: CASSREGAETDTQYF. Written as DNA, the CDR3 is TGTGCCAGCAGCCGGGAGGGGGCTGAGACAGATACGCAGTATTTT.

This chain's CDR3 is CASSGYRGGRNQPQHF. Written as DNA, the CDR3 is TGTGCCAGCAGTGGATACAGGGGGGGCCGCAATCAGCCCCAGCATTTT. The V gene is TRBV6-1, the J gene TRBJ1-5, with TRBD1 matching 8 bases. The CDR3 is made up of 16 amino acids. V was clipped by 4 bases and J by 2 bases; unmatched bases: 7. The germline V gene encodes CDR1 MNHNS and CDR2 SASEGT.

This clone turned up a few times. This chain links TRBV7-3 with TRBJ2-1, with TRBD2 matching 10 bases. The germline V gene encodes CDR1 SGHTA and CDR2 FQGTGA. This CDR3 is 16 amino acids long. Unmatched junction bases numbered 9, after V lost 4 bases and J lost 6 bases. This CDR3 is CASSSPSGSLSNEQFF. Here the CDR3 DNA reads TGTGCCAGCAGCTCCCCTAGCGGGAGTTTAAGCAATGAGCAGTTCTTC.

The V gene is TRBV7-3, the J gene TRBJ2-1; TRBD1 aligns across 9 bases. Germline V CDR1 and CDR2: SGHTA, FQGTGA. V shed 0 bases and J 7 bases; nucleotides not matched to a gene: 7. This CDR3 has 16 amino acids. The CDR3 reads CASSLTPGQGRNEQFF. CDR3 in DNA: TGTGCCAGCAGCTTAACGCCGGGACAGGGAAGGAATGAGCAGTTCTTC. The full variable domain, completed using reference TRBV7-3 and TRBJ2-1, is GAGVSQTPSNKVTEKGKYVELRCDPISGHTALYWYRQSLGQGPEFLIYFQGTGAADDSGLPNDRFFAVRPEGSVSTLKIQRTERGDSAVYLCASSLTPGQGRNEQFFGPGTRLTVL.

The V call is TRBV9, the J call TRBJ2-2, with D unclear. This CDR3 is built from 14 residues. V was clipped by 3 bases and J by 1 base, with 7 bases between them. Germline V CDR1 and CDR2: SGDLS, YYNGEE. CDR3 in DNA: TGTGCCAGCAGCGCCACTCAGAACACCGGGGAGCTGTTTTTT. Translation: CASSATQNTGELFF.

As DNA, the CDR3 is TGTGCCATCAGTGAGCCTAGGACTAGCGTTCACGAGCAGTACTTC. Translated, it gives CAISEPRTSVHEQYF. This sequence joins TRBV10-3 and TRBJ2-7; 9 bases fit TRBD2. CDR1 and CDR2 (germline): ENHRY, SYGVKD. Germline trimming cut 2 bases from V and 5 bases from J; bases unmatched to any gene: 7. The CDR3 loop spans 15 amino acids.

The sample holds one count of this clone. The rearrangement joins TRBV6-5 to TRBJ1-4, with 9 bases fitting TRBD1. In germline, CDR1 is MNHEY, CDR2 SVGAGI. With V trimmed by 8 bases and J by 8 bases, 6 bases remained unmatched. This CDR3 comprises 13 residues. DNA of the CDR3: TGTGCCAGCGAAGGGACAGGGTCCGAAAAACTGTTTTTT. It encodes CASEGTGSEKLFF.

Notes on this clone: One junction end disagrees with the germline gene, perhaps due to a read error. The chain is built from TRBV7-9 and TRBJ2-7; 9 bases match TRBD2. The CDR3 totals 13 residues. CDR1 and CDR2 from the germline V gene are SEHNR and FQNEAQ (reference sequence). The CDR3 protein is CASSVAGVYEQYF. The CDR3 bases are TGTGCCAGCAGCGTAGCGGGAGTTTACGAGCAGTACTTC.

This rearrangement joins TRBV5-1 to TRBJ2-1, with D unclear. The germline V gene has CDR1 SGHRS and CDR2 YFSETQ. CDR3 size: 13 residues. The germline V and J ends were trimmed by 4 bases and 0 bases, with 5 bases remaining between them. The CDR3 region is CASSLSSYNEQFF. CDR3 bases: TGCGCCAGCAGCCTTAGCTCCTACAATGAGCAGTTCTTC.